This T cell receptor (beta chain) appears in the sequencing data of a study of blood T cell repertoires in COVID-19. At the level of the study: The study drew acute and convalescent COVID-19 samples from the United States, Italy and Spain. T cells, B-cell-depleted T cells, or PBMCs provided the cDNA or gDNA that served as material.

Original methodology: For nucleated cells, counts were estimated from reference gene primer amplification. Libraries were prepared by immunoSEQ multiplex PCR; TCRdb keeps only in-frame clonotypes and omits some of them. That table furnishes V, J and clone size, whereas the DNA furnished D and trimming. The sample comprises about 6,600 clones, almost 75% of which are singletons, and about 14% rests with the top ten. The germline V gene has CDR1 SGHAT and CDR2 FQNNGV. The length of the CDR3 is 14 residues. Trimming removed 2 bases at V and 8 bases at J, with 15 bases between. This TCR was sampled from a man aged 55-75 years with acute or convalescent COVID-19. Material for sequencing was peripheral blood. V gene TRBV11-2 combines with J gene TRBJ1-1, with D possibly being TRBD1 (6 bases). In DNA form, the CDR3 reads TGTGCCAGCAGCTTACAACAGGGACCTCTAGAAGCTTTCTTT. It is translated as CASSLQQGPLEAFF. Full variable domain (remainder filled in from reference TRBV11-2 and TRBJ1-1): EAGVAQSPRYKIIEKRQSVAFWCNPISGHATLYWYQQILGQGPKLLIQFQNNGVVDDSQLPKDRFSAERLKGVDSTLKIQPAKLEDSAVYLCASSLQQGPLEAFFGQGTRLTVV.